This T cell receptor (beta chain) is drawn from a study of cytomegalovirus exposure and HLA in healthy donors. About this clone: Its specificity is not known.

The PCR made use of 60 Vbeta and 13 Jbeta primers. The protocol was immunoSEQ multiplex PCR, while the TCRdb copy is restricted to in-frame clones and leaves out a portion. The sample includes under 150,000 clones, 83% of them seen just once. Regarding the study as a whole: What a later analysis reportedly showed was that an Asian-associated ancestry cluster had fewer N-insertions than the roughly 670-donor mean.

V trimming: 6 bases; J trimming: 4 bases; junction bases outside the gene matches: 10. The CDR3 sequence is 15 residues long. Germline V gene lookup returns CDR1 LNHDA and CDR2 SQIVND (reference sequence). Source material: PBMCs. This rearrangement joins TRBV19 to TRBJ1-2; 8 nucleotides match TRBD1. This clonotype was obtained from a girl aged 2-10 years in good health and CMV-seronegative. CDR3 DNA: TGTGCCAGTAGCTTTTTCCGGGACAGGACCTATGGCTACACCTTC. Its protein product is CASSFFRDRTYGYTF.